The clone carrying this T cell receptor (beta chain) was observed many times. The antigen remains unidentified. One entry per CDR3 protein, called by TCRdb with MiXCR from the 5' RACE reads. The repertoire includes 560,000 or so distinct CDR3 sequences, roughly a sixth of them detected once, and just over 8% sits in the top ten. This entry is derived from a study of T-cell memory formation after mild COVID-19. Study-level information: For the most part, TCR clusters were specific to one donor. Study-level results: While clones contracting from day 15 to 85 were balanced between CD4 and CD8, later expanders leaned CD4+. Some clones that responded were present in memory (sampled pre-infection), which suggests cross-reactive memory joined. Unconfirmed was the SARS-CoV-2 specificity of second-wave clones that peaked on day 37.

Trimming took 2 bases from V and 2 from J; bases not matched to a gene: 0. This CDR3 is 14 amino acids long. The chain recombines TRBV12-3 or TRBV12-4 with TRBJ1-5; 7 bases fit TRBD1. The receptor's source is an adult woman who had mild COVID-19 (a few samples of this study predate the infection). Cell type and time point are not known. The source material was PBMCs or a T cell subset sorted from them (not recorded which). CDR3 bases: TGTGCCAGCAGTTTACAGGGGGGCAATCAGCCCCAGCATTTT. Amino acids: CASSLQGGNQPQHF.